One sample yielded the 27 T cell receptor beta chains listed below, sequenced in a study of blood T cell repertoires in COVID-19. Clones were read by immunoSEQ multiplex PCR, and TCRdb kept only the in-frame ones, dropping some. The sample has 200,000 or so clones; around 90% are singletons. What was sequenced was peripheral blood. Every receptor here comes from a man in his sixties with COVID-19, enrolled during active disease.

Only a few counts were recorded for this clone. This chain connects TRBV5-7 to TRBJ1-2; 8 bases agree with TRBD1. TRBV5-7 is reported as an ORF; its role is uncertain. The CDR3 has 17 amino acids. Trimming cost V 1 base and J 0 bases; bases outside gene matches: 8. The CDR3 here is CASSLYAGGFANYGYTF. The DNA for the CDR3 is TGTGCCAGCAGCTTGTATGCAGGGGGCTTTGCTAACTATGGCTACACCTTC.

V gene TRBV4-2 combines with J gene TRBJ2-7, with TRBD2 matching over 7 bases. The CDR3 runs 15 residues. Looked up from germline, CDR1 is LGHNA and CDR2 is YNFKEQ. Trimming took 0 bases from V and 5 from J; bases not matched to a gene: 7. The CDR3 region is CASSQDRTSYNEQYF. Written as DNA, the CDR3 is TGTGCCAGCAGCCAAGATAGGACTAGTTATAACGAGCAGTACTTC.

In its sample, this clone was seen a few times. V gene TRBV5-1 combines with J gene TRBJ2-3; TRBD2 aligns across 14 bases. The CDR3 length is 19 residues. Looked up from germline, CDR1 is SGHRS and CDR2 is YFSETQ. The V segment lost 0 bases and the J segment 3 bases; nucleotides outside the gene matches: 9. The CDR3 bases are TGCGCCAGCAGCTTGGACCCTATGACTAGCGGGGGGGCAACAGATACGCAGTATTTT. Its translation: CASSLDPMTSGGATDTQYF.

The CDR3 DNA reads TGTGCCAGCAGCGTACGAACAGGGGACACCGGGGAGCTGTTTTTT. Translated: CASSVRTGDTGELFF. The rearrangement joins TRBV9 to TRBJ2-2; TRBD1 agrees at 7 bases. Trimming removed 1 base from V and 3 bases from J; junction bases left unmatched: 3. Germline V gene sequence: CDR1 SGDLS, CDR2 YYNGEE. CDR3 length: 15 amino acids.

This chain connects TRBV28 to TRBJ2-1; D is perhaps TRBD2 (6 bases). The V end was cut by 6 bases, the J end by 9 bases, with 21 bases between. CDR1 is MDHEN, CDR2 SYDVKM, per germline. CDR3 size: 15 residues. CDR3 region: CASSLGGLSAVEQFF. The CDR3 DNA follows: TGTGCCAGCAGCCTGGGGGGTCTGAGCGCAGTTGAGCAGTTCTTC. Combining the CDR3 with reference TRBV28 and TRBJ2-1 gives the whole variable domain DVKVTQSSRYLVKRTGEKVFLECVQDMDHENMFWYRQDPGLGLRLIYFSYDVKMKEKGDIPEGYSVSREKKERFSLILESASTNQTSMYLCASSLGGLSAVEQFFGPGTRLTVL.

V usage is TRBV19 and J usage is TRBJ1-1, with 10 bases aligning to TRBD1. Germline CDR1 LNHDA, CDR2 SQIVND (reference sequence). V shed 4 bases and J 10 bases; nucleotides not matched to a gene: 6. The CDR3 spans 13 residues. The CDR3 DNA follows: TGTGCCAGTAGTACTGACAGGGGGCTGGTAGCTTTCTTT. It yields the protein CASSTDRGLVAFF.

V gene TRBV28 combines with J gene TRBJ1-1; D is unresolved. Germline CDR1 and CDR2: MDHEN and SYDVKM. V was cut by 5 bases and J by 0 bases, with 10 bases left in between. The CDR3 runs to 14 residues. The CDR3 bases are TGTGCCAGCAGTGCCGGCGGTTTGAACACTGAAGCTTTCTTT. Protein product: CASSAGGLNTEAFF.

The chain combines TRBV19 with TRBJ1-5; D unresolved. Germline V lookup: CDR1 LNHDA, CDR2 SQIVND (reference sequence). CDR3 length equals 15 residues. Trimming removed 5 bases from V and 1 base from J, with 12 bases in between. The CDR3 DNA follows: TGTGCCAGTAGTTACCGGGAGAAAAGCAATCAGCCCCAGCATTTT. This sequence encodes CASSYREKSNQPQHF.

This rearrangement joins TRBV12-3 or TRBV12-4 to TRBJ2-1, with 9 bases that match TRBD1. Trimming removed 6 bases from V and 10 bases from J; junction bases left unmatched: 7. The CDR3 consists of 13 residues. The CDR3 reads CASRRGQGGEQFF. CDR3 DNA sequence: TGTGCCAGCAGGAGGGGACAGGGCGGGGAGCAGTTCTTC.

This clone was observed once. The V gene is TRBV12-3 or TRBV12-4, the J gene TRBJ1-4, with 9 nucleotides matching TRBD1. V lost 4 bases to trimming and J lost 15 bases; unmatched junction nucleotides: 6. The CDR3 consists of 12 residues. Written as DNA, the CDR3 is TGTGCCAGCAGTTCTCCGGGACAGGGAATGTTTTTT. Amino acid sequence: CASSSPGQGMFF.

This chain links TRBV4-1 with TRBJ1-6, with a possible D match to TRBD1 (6 bases). The CDR3 totals 19 residues. V lost 0 bases, J lost 4 bases, and 19 bases lay in between. Germline-derived CDR1 and CDR2 are MGHRA and YSYEKL. The CDR3 region is CASSQDTLRRGDYNSPLHF. In DNA, the CDR3 is TGCGCCAGCAGCCAAGATACCCTTCGCAGGGGAGATTATAATTCACCCCTCCACTTT.

The rearrangement joins TRBV4-1 to TRBJ1-4; 7 nucleotides match TRBD1. V shed 0 bases and J 4 bases; nucleotides not matched to a gene: 14. Germline CDR1 and CDR2: MGHRA and YSYEKL. The CDR3 runs 19 residues. The CDR3 DNA reads as TGCGCCAGCAGCCAAGAATATAGGGGGCGGACAGCCGTTAATGAAAAACTGTTTTTT. It specifies CASSQEYRGRTAVNEKLFF.

As concerns this clone: The same CDR3 is also encoded by other DNA sequences in this sample. This rearrangement joins TRBV7-3 to TRBJ2-1, with 11 bases matching TRBD2. J lost 3 bases, V lost 2 bases, and 3 bases had no gene match. This CDR3 has 16 amino acids. Germline values: CDR1 SGHTA, CDR2 FQGTGA. DNA for the CDR3: TGTGCCAGCAGCTTAGCTAGCGGGGGGCTCTACAATGAGCAGTTCTTC. It codes for CASSLASGGLYNEQFF.

This chain uses TRBV2 with TRBJ2-2, with a possible D match to TRBD1 (6 bases). Trimming stripped 1 base from V and 4 bases from J, with 10 bases between. Germline V gene sequence: CDR1 SNHLY, CDR2 FYNNEI. This CDR3 is 15 amino acids long. The CDR3 spells CASSEDRVPTGELFF. The CDR3 bases are TGTGCCAGCAGTGAAGACAGGGTCCCCACCGGGGAGCTGTTTTTT. Filled out from reference TRBV2 and TRBJ2-2, the complete variable domain reads EPEVTQTPSHQVTQMGQEVILRCVPISNHLYFYWYRQILGQKVEFLVSFYNNEISEKSEIFDDQFSVERPDGSNFTLKIRSTKLEDSAMYFCASSEDRVPTGELFFGEGSRLTVL.

DNA for the CDR3: TGCGCCAGCAGCTTCGGCGGACAGCTTTTCTCCCTTATAGAGCAGTACTTC. It codes for CASSFGGQLFSLIEQYF. The chain is built from TRBV5-1 and TRBJ2-7, with TRBD1 as a possible D gene (6 bases). Germline-derived CDR1 and CDR2 are SGHRS and YFSETQ. V dropped 2 bases and J dropped 7 bases, with 25 bases sitting between them. The CDR3 sequence is 17 residues long.

This chain connects TRBV19 to TRBJ1-5; the D gene is possibly TRBD1 (6 bases). Germline V CDR1 and CDR2: LNHDA, SQIVND (reference sequence). There are 14 residues in the CDR3. The ends were cut back, 7 bases at V and 6 bases at J, with 16 bases in the middle. CDR3 sequence (DNA): TGTGCCAGTATGCACGGGATACAGGGTCAGCCCCAGCATTTT. This encodes CASMHGIQGQPQHF.

The chain links TRBV29-1 to TRBJ1-1; tentatively, D is TRBD1 (6 bases). Germline-derived CDR1 and CDR2 are SQVTM and ANQGSEA. Between the trimmed V and J ends, which lost 2 bases and 5 bases, there was a span of 15 bases. The CDR3 is 14 amino acids. In nucleotides, the CDR3 is TGCAGCGTTGAATGGGGGCAGTCTGGTACTGAAGCTTTCTTT. Its translation: CSVEWGQSGTEAFF.

The V call is TRBV6-6, the J call TRBJ2-3; D may be TRBD2 (6 bases). This CDR3 has 14 residues. V lost 7 bases, J lost 0 bases, and 11 bases lay in between. Germline V lookup: CDR1 MNHNY, CDR2 SVGAGI (reference sequence). The chain's CDR3 is CASTLGGSTDTQYF. The CDR3 nucleotides are TGTGCCAGCACCCTGGGGGGAAGCACAGATACGCAGTATTTT.

This chain uses TRBV29-1 with TRBJ2-7; D gene uncertain. The V end lost 5 bases, the J end lost 1 base, and 9 bases lay between the germline ends. The V gene's germline CDR1 is SQVTM and CDR2 ANQGSEA. The length of the CDR3 is 12 residues. The CDR3 DNA reads TGCAGCGTTCGGTCCCCTTCCTACGAGCAGTACTTC. Translation gives CSVRSPSYEQYF.

This chain joins TRBV20-1 and TRBJ2-7; 8 nucleotides align to TRBD2. The junction had 13 bases not matched to a gene; V was cut back by 3 bases and J by 6 bases. CDR1 is DFQATT, CDR2 SNEGSKA, per germline (reference sequence). The CDR3 length is 15 residues. CDR3 DNA sequence: TGCAGTGCTAGTCACCTGGAAGCGGGAGTTTCCGAGCAGTACTTC. It is translated as CSASHLEAGVSEQYF.

The rearrangement uses TRBV2 and TRBJ2-2, with TRBD2 matching over 7 bases. V shed 4 bases, J shed 7 bases, and the junction held 9 bases outside the gene matches. CDR1 and CDR2 (germline): SNHLY, FYNNEI. CDR3 length: 15 amino acids. The chain's CDR3 is CASSGEGPFLGELFF. For the CDR3, the DNA is TGTGCCAGCAGTGGGGAGGGGCCTTTCCTCGGGGAGCTGTTTTTT.

The V call is TRBV3-1 (or the pseudogene TRBV3-2), the J call TRBJ2-7; no clear D. Germline CDR1 LGHDT, CDR2 YNNKEL (reference sequence). Trimming shortened V by 4 bases and J by 6 bases, and 7 bases separated the two germline ends. The CDR3 covers 11 residues. CDR3 sequence reads: CASSRGREQYF. The CDR3 bases are TGTGCCAGCAGCCGCGGCCGCGAGCAGTACTTC.

The V call is TRBV6-2 or TRBV6-3, the J call TRBJ2-1; 12 nucleotides line up with TRBD2. The CDR3 totals 17 residues. The V and J ends lost 6 bases and 6 bases, in that order; junction bases with no gene match: 12. Germline values: CDR1 MNHEY, CDR2 SVGEGT. CDR3 region: CASSVKRTSGKANEQFF. The CDR3 DNA sequence: TGTGCCAGCAGCGTAAAAAGGACTAGCGGGAAGGCCAATGAGCAGTTCTTC.

The chain links TRBV18 to TRBJ1-2, with D possibly TRBD1 on 6 matching bases. The germline CDR1 and CDR2 sequences are KGHSH and LQKENI. V was cut by 3 bases and J by 6 bases, with 14 bases left in between. The CDR3 loop spans 14 amino acids. DNA for the CDR3: TGTGCCAGCTCACCCCGACAGGAACAGGATGGCTACACCTTC. This translates into CASSPRQEQDGYTF.

This clone came up once. This chain connects TRBV5-4 to TRBJ1-3; D is uncertain. Germline V gives CDR1 SGHNT, CDR2 YYREEE (reference sequence). There are 12 residues in the CDR3. The CDR3 DNA follows: TGTGAATCCTGGAGTACTGGAAACACCATATATTTT. This codes for CESWSTGNTIYF.

The chain combines TRBV21-1 with TRBJ2-5; TRBD2, as called in the table, went unchecked against the DNA. TRBV21-1 corresponds to a pseudogene. The CDR3 is 16 residues long. CDR3 residues: CASSSKTGLFRETQYF. The CDR3 nucleotides are TGTGCCAGCAGCAGTAAAACGGGACTTTTTAGAGAGACCCAGTACTTC.

The gene calls are TRBV5-8 and TRBJ1-4; 7 bases agree with TRBD1. V lost 4 bases to trimming and J lost 2 bases; unmatched junction nucleotides: 5. The germline CDR1 and CDR2 sequences are SGHTS and YDEGEE. This CDR3 has 15 residues. The CDR3 bases are TGTGCCAGCAGCCCGACAGGGCATACTAATGAAAAACTGTTTTTT. It translates to CASSPTGHTNEKLFF.